These 19 T cell receptor beta chains originate from one sample sequenced in a study of cytomegalovirus exposure and HLA in healthy donors. The assay was immunoSEQ multiplex PCR, and TCRdb's table has in-frame clones only and misses some. The repertoire includes approximately 110,000 clones, roughly 86% of them detected once, and over 3% sits in the top ten. Sequenced sample: PBMCs. These receptors came from a woman younger than 30 in good health and CMV-seropositive.

V and J are TRBV5-8 and TRBJ1-5; a possible D gene is TRBD1 (6 bases). The germline V and J ends were trimmed by 4 bases and 4 bases, with 9 bases remaining between them. The CDR3 has 13 amino acids. Germline CDR1 and CDR2: SGHTS and YDEGEE. As DNA, the CDR3 is TGTGCCAGCAGCCCGGACAGAAATCAGCCCCAGCATTTT. Residues: CASSPDRNQPQHF. The entire variable domain, with the rest obtained from reference TRBV5-8 and TRBJ1-5, is as follows: EAGVTQSPTHLIKTRGQQATLRCSPISGHTSVYWYQQALGLGLQFLLWYDEGEERNRGNFPPRFSGRQFPNYSSELNVNALELEDSALYLCASSPDRNQPQHFGDGTRLSIL.

This chain connects TRBV27 to TRBJ1-2, with D maybe TRBD1 (5 bases). Germline CDR1 is MNHEY and CDR2 is SMNVEV (reference sequence). CDR3 length: 14 residues. V lost 8 bases and J lost 0, with 13 bases in between. CDR3 sequence: CASGTGSTNYGYTF. Here the CDR3 DNA reads TGTGCCAGCGGAACAGGATCAACTAACTATGGCTACACCTTC.

This chain joins TRBV7-8 and TRBJ1-5; D is perhaps TRBD1 (6 bases). This CDR3 has 13 amino acids. Per germline, CDR1 SGHVS and CDR2 FQNEAQ. V was shortened by 4 bases and J by 7 bases, with 11 bases between the two germline ends. The CDR3 loop reads CASSWQGSQPQHF. The CDR3, as DNA: TGTGCCAGCAGCTGGCAGGGGAGCCAGCCCCAGCATTTT. Complete variable domain (other parts from reference TRBV7-8 and TRBJ1-5): GAGVSQSPRYKVAKRGQDVALRCDPISGHVSLFWYQQALGQGPEFLTYFQNEAQLDKSGLPSDRFFAERPEGSVSTLKIQRTQQEDSAVYLCASSWQGSQPQHFGDGTRLSIL.

The chain is built from TRBV5-1 and TRBJ2-2; the match to TRBD1 covers 9 bases. The CDR3 is made up of 15 amino acids. Germline V gene sequence: CDR1 SGHRS, CDR2 YFSETQ. V trimming: 2 bases; J trimming: 6 bases; junction bases outside the gene matches: 5. CDR3 loop: CASSFQDRGAGELFF. As DNA, the CDR3 is TGCGCCAGCAGCTTCCAGGACAGGGGTGCCGGGGAGCTGTTTTTT.

V gene TRBV10-3 combines with J gene TRBJ1-6, with no clear D. Trimming took off 6 bases at V and 6 bases at J, with 15 bases between the two ends. CDR1 is ENHRY, CDR2 SYGVKD, per germline. The CDR3 loop spans 15 amino acids. This CDR3 is CAIRLSEVLNSPLHF. The CDR3 coding sequence is TGTGCCATCAGATTATCCGAGGTCCTTAATTCACCCCTCCACTTT.

The chain combines TRBV18 with TRBJ1-3; 7 bases are shared with TRBD1. The length of the CDR3 is 15 residues. CDR1 and CDR2 (germline): KGHSH, LQKENI. V was pared by 6 bases and J by 0 bases, with 5 bases of the junction left unmatched. In DNA form, the CDR3 reads TGTGCCAGCTCGTTGGGACAGAACTCTGGAAACACCATATATTTT. As protein: CASSLGQNSGNTIYF.

J is TRBJ1-2 and V is TRBV19, with D possibly TRBD1 on 5 matching bases. This CDR3 is built from 13 residues. Germline V lookup: CDR1 LNHDA, CDR2 SQIVND (reference sequence). Trimming removed 5 bases at V and 0 bases at J, with 7 bases between. CDR3 DNA: TGTGCCAGTAGTTTGACAGCTAACTATGGCTACACCTTC. It encodes CASSLTANYGYTF.

This clone occurred a few times. This chain joins TRBV18 and TRBJ2-1, with 11 bases lining up with TRBD2. Germline V gives CDR1 KGHSH, CDR2 LQKENI. The CDR3 is 13 residues long. J lost 10 bases, V lost 6 bases, and 5 bases had no gene match. CDR3 DNA: TGTGCCAGCTCGCCGGGACTAGCGGTGGAGCAGTTCTTC. This gives the protein CASSPGLAVEQFF.

V and J are TRBV6-5 and TRBJ1-3, with 7 bases that match TRBD1. V gave up 2 bases and J gave up 0 bases; unmatched junction bases: 1. The CDR3 contains 15 residues. Germline V gives CDR1 MNHEY, CDR2 SVGAGI. This CDR3 is CASSYGTDSGNTIYF. For the CDR3, the DNA is TGTGCCAGCAGTTACGGGACAGACTCTGGAAACACCATATATTTT.

This clone was seen just once. The chain recombines TRBV10-3 with TRBJ2-7; 8 bases line up with TRBD1. The CDR3 spans 14 residues. Germline lookup yields CDR1 ENHRY and CDR2 SYGVKD. V lost 5 bases, J lost 0 bases, and 3 bases stayed unmatched. The CDR3 here is CAISMGQDSYEQYF. As DNA, the CDR3 is TGTGCCATCAGTATGGGACAGGACTCCTACGAGCAGTACTTC.

J is TRBJ2-3 and V is TRBV5-1; TRBD2 agrees at 8 bases. V was clipped by 0 bases and J by 3 bases; unmatched bases: 9. The CDR3 totals 17 residues. CDR1 is SGHRS and CDR2 is YFSETQ in the germline V gene. CDR3 in DNA: TGCGCCAGCAGCTTGGGTCCGGGGGGACTAGGGACAGATACGCAGTATTTT. It yields the protein CASSLGPGGLGTDTQYF.

V and J are TRBV14 and TRBJ1-2, with D perhaps TRBD1 (6 bases). The CDR3 has 12 amino acids. CDR1 and CDR2 (germline): SGHDN, FVKESK. V lost 4 bases and J lost 8, with 11 bases in between. The CDR3 region is CASSPTGGGYTF. The CDR3 DNA sequence: TGTGCCAGCAGCCCCACTGGGGGCGGCTACACCTTC.

The J gene is TRBJ1-5, the V gene TRBV4-1, with TRBD1 matching 10 bases. Germline V gene data show CDR1 as MGHRA and CDR2 as YSYEKL. The CDR3 is 18 residues long. V dropped 4 bases and J dropped 0; count of bases not matched to a gene: 9. As DNA, the CDR3 is TGCGCCAGCAGCCCCCGGGACAGGGGAAGGGATAGCAATCAGCCCCAGCATTTT. Translation gives CASSPRDRGRDSNQPQHF.

The chain uses TRBV25-1 and TRBJ2-1; D is perhaps TRBD1 (5 bases). CDR1 is MGHDK, CDR2 SYGVNS, per germline. V was pared by 3 bases and J by 4 bases, with 22 bases between. The CDR3 consists of 18 residues. The CDR3 region is CASSDRARVSSPYNEQFF. DNA of the CDR3: TGTGCCAGCAGTGATCGGGCCAGGGTCTCGTCGCCTTACAATGAGCAGTTCTTC.

This rearrangement joins TRBV27 to TRBJ1-5; TRBD1 agrees at 7 bases. Trimming removed 1 base from V and 4 bases from J; junction bases left unmatched: 4. The CDR3 spans 15 residues. Germline V lookup: CDR1 MNHEY, CDR2 SMNVEV (reference sequence). In DNA form, the CDR3 reads TGTGCCAGCAGTTTATTTGGACAGGAGAATCAGCCCCAGCATTTT. Protein sequence: CASSLFGQENQPQHF.

The rearrangement joins TRBV28 to TRBJ2-2, with D unresolved. This CDR3 contains 14 residues. The germline V gene encodes CDR1 MDHEN and CDR2 SYDVKM. Trimming shortened V by 9 bases and J by 0 bases, and 11 bases separated the two germline ends. This chain's CDR3 is CASAVPANTGELFF. In DNA form, the CDR3 reads TGTGCCAGTGCAGTGCCCGCGAACACCGGGGAGCTGTTTTTT.

The chain uses TRBV5-6 and TRBJ1-1; D gene uncertain. V was trimmed by 4 bases and J by 0 bases, leaving 13 bases between them. The length of the CDR3 is 15 residues. The V gene's germline CDR1 is SGHDT and CDR2 YYEEEE. The CDR3 here is CASSRTTSMNTEAFF. For the CDR3, the DNA is TGTGCCAGCAGCCGAACGACATCCATGAACACTGAAGCTTTCTTT.

J is TRBJ1-1 and V is TRBV28; 7 nucleotides agree with TRBD1. The CDR3 extends over 15 amino acids. From germline, CDR1 is MDHEN and CDR2 SYDVKM. J was trimmed by 0 bases and V by 4 bases; bases with no gene match: 5. CDR3 sequence: CASSSGTAMNTEAFF. In DNA, the CDR3 is TGTGCCAGCAGTTCCGGGACAGCAATGAACACTGAAGCTTTCTTT.

The chain combines TRBV7-2 with TRBJ2-2; the D is unclear. Trimming pared 4 bases from V and 2 bases from J, leaving 8 bases between. Looked up from germline, CDR1 is SGHTA and CDR2 is FQGNSA. There are 14 residues in the CDR3. In DNA, the CDR3 is TGTGCCAGCAGCTCCCGACAAAACACCGGGGAGCTGTTTTTT. Amino acids: CASSSRQNTGELFF.